These 22 T cell receptor beta chains originate from one sample sequenced in a study of shared clonotypes between healthy human individuals. Sequencing used immunoSEQ multiplex PCR; TCRdb keeps in-frame clones, though not all of them. Here the sample spans roughly 400,000 clones, just over 95% being singletons. Sequencing input: memory CD8+ T cells sorted from blood. Subset of the sample: CD45RO+ cells pooled with CCR7-negative TemRA cells. The receptors here all came from a man younger than 45 in good health.

Concerning this clone: The sample holds other DNA sequences that translate to the same CDR3. This rearrangement joins TRBV29-1 to TRBJ2-5, with 7 bases lining up with TRBD1. The trim removed 6 bases at V and 4 bases at J, leaving 2 bases unmatched. In germline, CDR1 is SQVTM, CDR2 ANQGSEA. This CDR3 region has 11 residues. This CDR3 is CSVRTGETQYF. DNA of the CDR3: TGCAGCGTGAGGACAGGAGAGACCCAGTACTTC.

The rearrangement uses TRBV5-6 and TRBJ1-1; TRBD1 matches at 9 bases. After removal of 0 bases from V and 0 bases from J, the junction contained 6 bases not matched to a gene. CDR1 is SGHDT, CDR2 YYEEEE, per germline. The CDR3 spans 17 residues. The CDR3 DNA follows: TGTGCCAGCAGCTTGGTACAGGGGGCCCTAATGAACACTGAAGCTTTCTTT. It encodes CASSLVQGALMNTEAFF.

V usage is TRBV7-8 and J usage is TRBJ1-1; no definite D call. Germline CDR1 reads SGHVS; CDR2 reads FQNEAQ. The CDR3 extends over 15 amino acids. Trimming removed 0 bases from V and 1 base from J, with 9 bases in between. CDR3 in amino acids: CASSLALWENTEAFF. The CDR3, as DNA: TGTGCCAGCAGCTTAGCGCTATGGGAGAACACTGAAGCTTTCTTT.

The rearrangement links TRBV5-1 to TRBJ2-5; D is unresolved. The CDR3 loop spans 11 amino acids. V gave up 2 bases and J gave up 4 bases, with 3 bases separating them. Germline values: CDR1 SGHRS, CDR2 YFSETQ. The CDR3 reads CASSLLETQYF. CDR3 nucleotide sequence: TGCGCCAGCAGCTTACTAGAGACCCAGTACTTC.

The genes are TRBV7-9 and TRBJ2-1, with TRBD2 identical over 9 bases. The V and J ends lost 1 base and 9 bases, in that order; junction bases with no gene match: 7. The germline V gene encodes CDR1 SEHNR and CDR2 FQNEAQ (reference sequence). This CDR3 has 15 amino acids. CDR3 sequence reads: CASSLEAGGPAEQFF. CDR3 DNA sequence: TGTGCCAGCAGCTTAGAGGCGGGAGGGCCGGCTGAGCAGTTCTTC. Drawing the rest from reference TRBV7-9 and TRBJ2-1, the complete variable domain is DTGVSQNPRHKITKRGQNVTFRCDPISEHNRLYWYRQTLGQGPEFLTYFQNEAQLEKSRLLSDRFSAERPKGSFSTLEIQRTEQGDSAMYLCASSLEAGGPAEQFFGPGTRLTVL.

The rearrangement uses TRBV7-9 and TRBJ1-3, with D unclear. Germline V gene lookup returns CDR1 SEHNR and CDR2 FQNEAQ (reference sequence). The V end lost 4 bases, the J end lost 0 bases, and 10 bases lay between the germline ends. The CDR3 runs 15 residues. In DNA form, the CDR3 reads TGTGCCAGCAGCTCCTGGCAGATCTCTGGAAACACCATATATTTT. Protein: CASSSWQISGNTIYF.

This chain connects TRBV4-2 to TRBJ2-1; D possibly uses TRBD1 or TRBD2 (5 bases each). Germline V gene sequence: CDR1 LGHNA, CDR2 YNFKEQ. Trimming pared 3 bases from V and 1 base from J, leaving 10 bases between. This CDR3 is built from 15 residues. The CDR3 here is CASSQGTDSYNEQFF. For the CDR3, the DNA is TGTGCCAGCAGCCAGGGGACGGATTCCTACAATGAGCAGTTCTTC.

V and J are TRBV19 and TRBJ1-1; D uncertain. Germline CDR1 reads LNHDA; CDR2 reads SQIVND (reference sequence). The length of the CDR3 is 14 residues. Between the trimmed V and J ends, which lost 1 base and 6 bases, there was a span of 12 bases. The CDR3 loop reads CASSIGGRVPEAFF. The CDR3 DNA reads as TGTGCCAGTAGTATAGGAGGCCGGGTTCCTGAAGCTTTCTTT.

This clone occurred once. V usage is TRBV7-9 and J usage is TRBJ2-7, with 9 bases fitting TRBD2. Trimming removed 2 bases from V and 3 bases from J; junction bases left unmatched: 5. The V gene's germline CDR1 is SEHNR and CDR2 FQNEAQ (reference sequence). The CDR3 is made up of 15 amino acids. The CDR3: CASSLRLAGLYEQYF. In nucleotides, the CDR3 is TGTGCCAGCAGCTTACGGCTAGCGGGGCTCTACGAGCAGTACTTC.

The chain couples TRBV5-1 to TRBJ2-5, with D uncertain. The V gene's germline CDR1 is SGHRS and CDR2 YFSETQ. CDR3 length: 12 residues. V lost 1 base and J lost 6, with 7 bases in between. The chain's CDR3 is CASSLNFQTQYF. In nucleotides, the CDR3 is TGCGCCAGCAGCTTGAATTTTCAGACCCAGTACTTC.

The J gene is TRBJ2-4, the V gene TRBV4-2; D assignment may be TRBD1 or TRBD2 (5 bases each). The ends were cut back, 0 bases at V and 0 bases at J, with 21 bases in the middle. The CDR3 covers 20 residues. CDR1 is LGHNA, CDR2 YNFKEQ, per germline. CDR3 sequence reads: CASSQEVGDWIILAKNIQYF. DNA of the CDR3: TGTGCCAGCAGCCAAGAAGTGGGGGATTGGATCATCCTAGCCAAAAACATTCAGTACTTC.

The chain joins TRBV7-9 to TRBJ2-1; TRBD2 aligns across 7 bases. The germline V gene encodes CDR1 SEHNR and CDR2 FQNEAQ (reference sequence). V was clipped by 4 bases and J by 8 bases; unmatched bases: 14. The CDR3 runs 16 residues. CDR3 sequence reads: CASSSIRDYSKDEQFF. CDR3 coding DNA: TGTGCCAGCAGCTCTATCCGGGACTACAGCAAGGATGAGCAGTTCTTC.

A single count supports this clone. The V call is TRBV11-1, the J call TRBJ2-7; 10 nucleotides align to TRBD2. The CDR3 is made up of 14 amino acids. V lost 8 bases and J lost 2; bases outside the gene matches: 6. Germline V gives CDR1 SGHAT, CDR2 FQDESV (reference sequence). The CDR3 nucleotides read TGTGCCAGCCGTCTAGCGGGAGCGACCTACGAGCAGTACTTC. It translates to CASRLAGATYEQYF.

The CDR3 DNA sequence: TGTGCCAGCAGCCAAGATCCTGGCACTAGCGGTTACACCGGGGAGCTGTTTTTT. Protein sequence: CASSQDPGTSGYTGELFF. This rearrangement joins TRBV4-2 to TRBJ2-2; 8 bases fit TRBD2. The CDR3 loop spans 18 amino acids. V shed 0 bases, J shed 3 bases, and the junction held 9 bases outside the gene matches. The germline CDR1 and CDR2 sequences are LGHNA and YNFKEQ.

The V and J genes are TRBV5-5 and TRBJ2-7, with TRBD1 identical over 8 bases. CDR1 is SGHKS, CDR2 YYEKEE, per germline (reference sequence). The CDR3 has 15 amino acids. V gave up 4 bases and J gave up 3 bases; unmatched junction bases: 9. The CDR3 reads CASSPGQGLFYEQYF. Written as DNA, the CDR3 is TGTGCCAGCAGCCCTGGACAGGGACTCTTCTACGAGCAGTACTTC.

This chain links TRBV30 with TRBJ1-2; TRBD1 matches 7 bases. J lost 2 bases, V lost 3 bases, and 3 bases had no gene match. This CDR3 comprises 13 residues. CDR1 and CDR2 from the germline V gene are GTSNPN and SVGIG (reference sequence). The DNA of the CDR3 is TGTGCCTGGAGAAGGGGGCCAAACTATGGCTACACCTTC. Its protein is CAWRRGPNYGYTF.

The chain has TRBV18 and TRBJ2-3; D gene uncertain. This CDR3 spans 16 amino acids. The V and J ends lost 1 base and 2 bases respectively, with 13 bases between them. Germline CDR1 reads KGHSH; CDR2 reads LQKENI. CDR3 DNA sequence: TGTGCCAGCTCACCACGGGTGCAGTCGATCACAGATACGCAGTATTTT. Translating it yields CASSPRVQSITDTQYF.

Here the CDR3 reads CASSLVLVQETQYF. DNA for the CDR3: TGTGCCAGCAGCTTAGTACTAGTGCAAGAGACCCAGTACTTC. The chain couples TRBV7-2 to TRBJ2-5, with a tentative D call TRBD2 (5 bases). The V end lost 1 base, the J end lost 2 bases, and 8 bases lay between the germline ends. The germline gives CDR1 SGHTA, CDR2 FQGNSA. The CDR3 totals 14 residues.

This rearrangement joins TRBV29-1 to TRBJ2-7; TRBD1 matches at 7 bases. The J segment lost 5 bases and the V segment lost 4 bases, leaving 5 bases of the junction unmatched. From germline, CDR1 is SQVTM and CDR2 ANQGSEA. The CDR3 contains 12 residues. Here the CDR3 reads CSVAVGGHEQYF. CDR3 DNA: TGCAGCGTTGCTGTAGGGGGCCACGAGCAGTACTTC.

The rearrangement joins TRBV7-8 to TRBJ2-7, with D perhaps assigned TRBD1 or TRBD2 (5 bases each). The CDR3 sequence is 14 residues long. V lost 2 bases to trimming and J lost 2 bases, with 10 bases between them. The germline V gene has CDR1 SGHVS and CDR2 FQNEAQ. CDR3 sequence (DNA): TGTGCCAGCAGCTTACGGGACGGAACCTACGAGCAGTACTTC. Amino acids: CASSLRDGTYEQYF.

This chain joins TRBV25-1 and TRBJ2-1, with TRBD2 identical over 8 bases. The germline V gene encodes CDR1 MGHDK and CDR2 SYGVNS. The CDR3 runs to 15 residues. J lost 5 bases, V lost 1 base, and 4 bases had no gene match. DNA of the CDR3: TGTGCCAGCAGTGAATCTAGCGGGTTACACAATGAGCAGTTCTTC. It specifies CASSESSGLHNEQFF.

The sample holds one count of this clone. This chain uses TRBV25-1 with TRBJ2-7; no clear D. With 4 bases removed from V and 4 bases from J, the gap between germline ends came to 8 bases. This CDR3 region has 12 residues. CDR1 is MGHDK, CDR2 SYGVNS, per germline. The CDR3 nucleotides are TGTGCCAGCAGTGTTGGTTGGTACGAGCAGTACTTC. It specifies CASSVGWYEQYF.